The rows below give T cell receptor beta chains drawn from one sample of a study of T cell responses to AZD1222 COVID-19 vaccine. TCRdb's table, derived via immunoSEQ multiplex PCR, lists solely in-frame clones and lacks some. The sample yields fewer than 200,000 clones, around 92% seen once. The material was peripheral blood, obtained on day 0 of AZD1222 vaccination. Receptors originate from an adult in good health. Each CDR3 is given with its conserved first and last residue. The D gene is left open where the match is weak. Some rows have no size entry. The others give once, few or many, or a class for an expanded clone.

.	TRBV11-1	.	TRBJ1-6	CASKLTPLDNSPLHF	TGTGCCAGCAAATTAACACCGTTGGATAATTCACCCCTCCACTTT
TRBD2	TRBV9	.	TRBJ2-1	CASTVASGYNEQFF	TGTGCCAGCACGGTCGCTAGCGGCTACAATGAGCAGTTCTTC
.	TRBV11-1	.	TRBJ1-1	CASSLTPERGSSEAFF	TGTGCCAGCAGCTTAACTCCGGAGCGGGGATCTTCCGAAGCTTTCTTT
.	TRBV30	.	TRBJ1-2	CAWSVPGAIRRGSGYTF	TGTGCCTGGAGTGTACCGGGGGCAATCCGGCGGGGAAGTGGCTACACCTTC
.	TRBV27	once	TRBJ2-5	CASSPSEVETQYF	TGTGCCAGCAGTCCCTCTGAGGTTGAGACCCAGTACTTC
.	TRBV7-6	.	TRBJ2-6	CASRQHTGGLSGANVLTF	TGTGCCAGCAGACAGCATACTGGCGGCCTCTCTGGGGCCAACGTCCTGACTTTC
TRBD1	TRBV7-6	.	TRBJ2-5	CASSPRGQGKETQYF	TGTGCCAGCAGCCCACGGGGACAGGGCAAGGAGACCCAGTACTTC
.	TRBV10-3	once	TRBJ1-1	CAIREDRLAFF	TGTGCCATCAGGGAGGACAGACTAGCTTTCTTT
.	TRBV30	.	TRBJ1-6	CAWTSPGSYNSPLHF	TGTGCCTGGACAAGCCCGGGGTCCTATAATTCACCCCTCCACTTT
.	TRBV6-5	.	TRBJ2-7	CASSYGTEQYF	TGTGCCAGCAGTTACGGCACTGAGCAGTACTTC
.	TRBV6-6	.	TRBJ2-7	CASSMDGSYEQYF	TGTGCCAGCAGTATGGACGGTTCCTACGAGCAGTACTTC
.	TRBV14	.	TRBJ2-2	CASSQRPATALTGELFF	TGTGCCAGCAGCCAAAGGCCGGCGACAGCTTTAACCGGGGAGCTGTTTTTT
.	TRBV12-3/TRBV12-4	.	TRBJ2-7	CASSIRGAYEQYF	TGTGCCAGCAGTATCAGGGGGGCCTACGAGCAGTACTTC
TRBD2	TRBV7-3	.	TRBJ2-3	CASSSGLAGTDTQYF	TGTGCCAGCAGCTCGGGGCTAGCGGGGACAGATACGCAGTATTTT
.	TRBV14	.	TRBJ2-1	CASSQNPGGEQFF	TGTGCCAGCAGCCAAAACCCCGGGGGTGAGCAGTTCTTC